This is a list of T cell receptor beta chains from one sample in a study of read filtering for tumor transcriptome and immune sequencing. TCRdb re-called the reads with MiXCR, one entry per CDR3 protein. Of 93,000 or so distinct CDR3 sequences in the sample, roughly 21% were seen once. The source material was a population of CD138-negative cells sorted from bone marrow. These receptors came from a donor over 35 with multiple myeloma. Each CDR3 is given with its conserved first and last residue.

V gene,CDR3 protein
TRBV19,CASSSSGTVNSNQPQHF
TRBV11-2,CASRSLASHEQFF
TRBV3-1,CASSPRGVNQPQHF
TRBV29-1,CSVNTGFTEAFF
TRBV20-1,CSASGRASTNEKLFF
TRBV5-6,CASSIQDLTSYEQYF
TRBV20-1,CSIEGRTDTQYF
TRBV2,CASSPRTVAYEQYF
TRBV7-9,CAGSPDGRTNEKLFF
TRBV7-2,CAGSLRQGNQPQHF
TRBV7-6,CASSSDAWETQYF
TRBV20-1,CSARAPSSLYGTDTQYF
TRBV2,CASGDQGNTEAFF
TRBV28,CASSFFTQGRRAFF
TRBV12-3/TRBV12-4,CASSLRALGYGYTF
TRBV10-3,CAIRETGYQPQHF
TRBV5-1,CASSQGPFHTF
TRBV28,CASSFGMLTTNEKLFF
TRBV25-1,CASSEAGFSEKLFF
TRBV20-1,CSAQAGYTEAFF
TRBV2,CASRERGQETQYF
TRBV6-2/TRBV6-3,CASSQGLRGQFF
TRBV2,CASSEQRADTQYF
TRBV5-1,CASSLTGKQETQYF